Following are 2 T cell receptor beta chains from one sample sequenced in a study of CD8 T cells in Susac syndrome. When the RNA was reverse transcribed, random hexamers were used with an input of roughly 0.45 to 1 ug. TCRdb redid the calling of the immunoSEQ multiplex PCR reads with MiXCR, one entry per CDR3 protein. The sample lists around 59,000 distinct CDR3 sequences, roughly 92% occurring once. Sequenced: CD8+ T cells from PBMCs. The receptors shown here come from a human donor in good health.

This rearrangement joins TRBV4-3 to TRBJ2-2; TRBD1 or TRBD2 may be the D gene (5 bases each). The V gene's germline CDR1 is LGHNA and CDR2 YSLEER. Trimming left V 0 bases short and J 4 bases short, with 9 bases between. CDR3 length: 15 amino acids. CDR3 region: CASSQDGGRTGELFF. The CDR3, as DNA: TGCGCCAGCAGCCAAGATGGGGGTCGCACCGGGGAGCTGTTTTTT.

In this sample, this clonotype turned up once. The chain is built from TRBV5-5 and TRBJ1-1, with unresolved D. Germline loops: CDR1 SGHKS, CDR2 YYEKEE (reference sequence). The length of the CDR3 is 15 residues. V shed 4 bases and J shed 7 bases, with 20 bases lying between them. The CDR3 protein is CASSDDGWVGNEAFF. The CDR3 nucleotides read TGTGCCAGCAGCGATGACGGGTGGGTGGGTAATGAAGCTTTCTTT.